These 4 T cell receptor beta chains share one sample of origin, sequenced in a study of cytomegalovirus exposure and HLA in healthy donors. Repertoires were generated with immunoSEQ multiplex PCR, while TCRdb's copy carries only in-frame clones and drops some. This repertoire shows about 170,000 clones, 89% found once; its top ten account for 4% to 4.5%. The sequenced material came from PBMCs. These receptors all come from a man between 18 and 29 years old in good health and CMV-seropositive.

J is TRBJ2-3 and V is TRBV5-6; TRBD2 matches 8 bases. This CDR3 contains 16 residues. The germline gives CDR1 SGHDT, CDR2 YYEEEE. After removal of 2 bases from V and 2 bases from J, the junction contained 7 bases not matched to a gene. The CDR3 coding sequence is TGTGCCAGCAGCTTTAACAGCGGGAGCGTCACAGATACGCAGTATTTT. The encoded protein is CASSFNSGSVTDTQYF.

J is TRBJ2-3 and V is TRBV28; D possibly corresponds to TRBD1 (6 bases). Germline CDR1 MDHEN, CDR2 SYDVKM. Trimming removed 7 bases from V and 2 bases from J, with 25 bases in between. The CDR3 loop spans 18 amino acids. CDR3 sequence reads: CASNSHYPGAQITDTQYF. The DNA for the CDR3 is TGTGCCAGCAACTCCCATTATCCAGGGGCGCAGATCACAGATACGCAGTATTTT.

The V call is TRBV18, the J call TRBJ2-3; tentative D call: TRBD2 (5 bases). Germline CDR1 reads KGHSH; CDR2 reads LQKENI. The CDR3 loop spans 14 amino acids. The V end lost 4 bases, the J end lost 4 bases, and 12 bases lay between the germline ends. The CDR3 nucleotides read TGTGCCAGCTCACAAGCGGTTGCAGCAGATACGCAGTATTTT. Translating gives CASSQAVAADTQYF.

The chain recombines TRBV11-2 with TRBJ1-3; unclear D gene. V lost 6 bases, J lost 5 bases, and 17 bases lay in between. The CDR3 has 15 amino acids. Germline-derived CDR1 and CDR2 are SGHAT and FQNNGV. CDR3 bases: TGTGCCAGCAGAAGGAGGGAGGGTTTAAGAAACACCATATATTTT. Protein sequence: CASRRREGLRNTIYF.